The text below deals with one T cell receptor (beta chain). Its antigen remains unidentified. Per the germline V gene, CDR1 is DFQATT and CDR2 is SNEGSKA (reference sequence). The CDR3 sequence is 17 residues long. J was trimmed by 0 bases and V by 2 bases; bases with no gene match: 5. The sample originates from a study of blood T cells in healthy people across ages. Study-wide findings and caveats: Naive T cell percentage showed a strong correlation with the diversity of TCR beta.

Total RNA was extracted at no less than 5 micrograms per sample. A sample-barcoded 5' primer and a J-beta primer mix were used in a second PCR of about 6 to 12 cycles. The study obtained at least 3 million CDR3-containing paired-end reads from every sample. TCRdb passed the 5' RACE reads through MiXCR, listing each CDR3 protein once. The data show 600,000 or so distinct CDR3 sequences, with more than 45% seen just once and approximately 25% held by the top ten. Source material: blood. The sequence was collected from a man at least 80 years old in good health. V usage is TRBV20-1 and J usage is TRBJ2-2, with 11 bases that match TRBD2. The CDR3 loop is CSARSGTSGPNTGELFF. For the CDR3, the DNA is TGCAGTGCTAGATCCGGGACTAGCGGACCGAACACCGGGGAGCTGTTTTTT.